This TCR beta chain was found in a study of cytomegalovirus exposure and HLA in healthy donors (dated by TCRdb to about 2017). Broadly, across the study: In an earlier analysis of under 600 of the donors, approximately 300 Gb of sequence data and approximately 100 million unique TCR beta sequences from roughly 200 million T cells were reported. Roughly five DR-DQ haplotypes were handled as single units for association and clustering because linkage in the cohort was strong. All discovery cohort repertoires had been generated on a single sequencing platform. Among a few hundred genotyped donors of the cohort, an average of 235,054 unique TCR beta nucleotide sequences were sequenced per donor, about a sixth of them non-productive. An earlier analysis of around 580 of the donors used high-throughput TCR beta sequencing to judge whether each TCR beta V gene segment behaved as functional or pseudogenic. In the later analysis, no new phenotypic data were used to find candidate immune exposures; instead, reliance was placed on TCR beta sequences and their occurrence across donors. An early release that covered roughly 600 HLA-typed donors contained around 300 gigabases of sequencing data and around 80 million unique TCR sequences. To predict cytomegalovirus infection status, the study brought together high-throughput TCR immunosequencing, statistical association of individual TCRs with disease status, and machine learning. A later genetic analysis used genome-wide SNP genotypes for about 65% of the 666 donors, treating that subset as a discovery cohort. Besides the first cohort of 666 subjects, a separate validation cohort made up of 95 to 150 different subjects was used. Typing coverage differed by locus: A, B, C, DRB1 and DQB1 were typed in roughly 620-640 donors, DQA1 in about 500, DPA1 in approximately 600, and DPB1 in 400 to 480. A later analysis re-examined previously published TCR beta repertoires from more than 600 donors and added high-resolution HLA genotyping to investigate patterns of TCR occurrence. The study aimed to test whether cataloging public T cell receptors could reveal signatures of past pathogen exposure. Using immunosequencing, the study profiled T cell repertoires from 640 or so subjects and related those repertoires to cytomegalovirus serostatus. Both class I and class II loci were covered by HLA typing, at four-digit resolution. Donor age, sex, ethnicity and CMV serostatus were collected together with the repertoire data. Of the 300 to 450 genotyped donors, about 84% fell in the genetic ancestry cluster associated with self-reported Caucasian donors. Results and caveats for the whole study, not just this receptor: A further reported finding was that TCR beta sequences accurately predicted the HLA-A and HLA-B alleles for most subjects in the first cohort. Because HLA typing was unavailable for some donors at each locus, only the typed subset was used in association tests. The earlier analysis of almost 600 of the donors excluded some 15 rarely observed V segments, including chromosome 9 orphons, because counts were too low. When HLA alleles, especially DR and DQ, strongly co-occurred, TCR associations were difficult to assign to individual alleles. A later analysis reported that several top co-occurrence clusters appeared linked to parvovirus B19, influenza, CMV and Epstein-Barr virus. A few of the identified cytomegalovirus-associated TCR beta chains were confirmed in vitro to be specific for cytomegalovirus antigens. This cohort had only TCR beta chains sequenced, and the lack of alpha or paired-chain data limited which features could be detected. The study listed 150 to 200 TCR beta chains as associated with cytomegalovirus. In a later analysis, the rate of TCR association differed among HLA loci, with DRB1 alleles having the most associated TCRs and HLA-C alleles having the fewest. Correlated functional status among segregating V segments might be attributable to linkage disequilibrium, but an unknown experimental factor could not be ruled out. In a later analysis, HLA-associated TCR beta chains showed more clonal expansion and lower generation probabilities than non-associated chains that were equally common. In a later genetic analysis, a missense DCLRE1C variant was associated with V-gene and J-gene trimming of TCR beta chains, and the association was replicated in an independent cohort. Some IMGT-functional V segments, including TRBV6-2 and TRBV6-3, could not be distinguished by the 87-base-pair reads and were therefore excluded. In both the original and validation cohorts, the classifier was reported to diagnose cytomegalovirus status with high specificity and sensitivity. For the cohort, immune exposure information was limited to CMV serostatus. Specific HLA alleles were associated with over 15,000 TCR beta sequences at a false discovery rate of 0.05 in a later analysis. Most CMV-associated TCR beta chains appeared to be HLA-restricted in a later analysis, and the HLA associations seemed to be driven largely by CMV exposure. While some public TCRs were present in many individuals, most TCR sequences turned up only very rarely across donors. Compared with the 666-donor mean, donors in an Asian-associated ancestry cluster had fewer N-insertions in productive TCRs, according to a later genetic analysis. A group of highly shared sequence variants was considered likely to be a technical artifact of the sequencing pipeline. Roughly uniform sequencing depth across donors was assumed in presence/absence analyses, although this assumption may not hold. In an earlier analysis of more than 450 of the donors, most TCR beta V segments were observed in productive rearrangements about 87% or about 30% of the time, broadly matching IMGT annotations. According to the authors, the approach could potentially be generalized to other disease states and immunological phenotypes.

About this clone: Which antigen it targets is not known. The sample holds no much larger clone one base away, and base qualities are not on file.

Germline trimming: 4 bases from V, 5 bases from J; junction bases outside gene matches: 8. CDR1 and CDR2 are read off the germline V gene as SGDLS and YYNGEE. From cysteine to phenylalanine, the CDR3 is 15 amino acids long. Only the CDR3 DNA stays, 45 bases, in frame from base 1. To prepare the library, the immunoSEQ multiplex PCR assay was applied. The multiplex PCR relied on a mix of 60 forward primers for TCR Vbeta segments and 13 reverse primers for TCR Jbeta segments. The CDR3 region of rearranged TCR beta genes was amplified from genomic DNA by a multiplex PCR assay. The Illumina HiSeq System was used to sequence the amplified TCR beta libraries as 87-base-pair reads. The published analysis was carried out like this. A later analysis tallied tens of millions of unique TCR beta chains across the 600 to 700 repertoires, and roughly 11 million of those chains were shared by two or more donors. To remove PCR and sequencing errors, raw reads were error-corrected and collapsed into unique sequences using a nearest-neighbor algorithm that merged closely related sequences. Alignment of CDR3 sequences to IMGT reference sequences was used to assign V, D and J gene segments. For a sequence to be retained, a match of at least six nucleotides was required to both a V gene segment and a J gene segment. Rearrangements were called productive when the CDR3 lacked stop codons and stayed in frame with V and J; all others were non-productive. CDR3 was defined by IMGT convention, running from the second conserved V-encoded cysteine to the conserved J-encoded phenylalanine. The earlier analysis of a few hundred of the donors excluded any sequence lacking an unambiguous match to a single V gene segment. An earlier analysis of 450 to 650 of the donors called V segments functional above 56.7% productive rearrangements and segregating when the between-donor standard deviation exceeded 5%. A statistical classification framework was developed to diagnose cytomegalovirus status using the catalog of TCR beta chain sequences. A later analysis assigned V and J genes by comparing TCR nucleotide sequences with IMGT/GENE-DB human TR gene sequences. The TCRdist pipeline was used in a later analysis to assign CDR3 sequences and most-parsimonious VDJ recombination scenarios. In a later analysis, each TCR beta chain was defined by its CDR3 amino acid sequence together with its V-gene family, and reads without a unique V-gene family were excluded. A later analysis removed several hundred highly shared, low-generation-probability nucleotide sequences to deal with suspected cross-contamination and a sequencing artifact. In a later analysis, a clonal expansion index was calculated for each public chain from normalized within-repertoire ranks of inferred template counts. Generation probabilities in a later analysis came from a VDJ recombination model fitted to out-of-frame rearrangements, and those results were checked against IGoR. In a later analysis, hypergeometric tests were used to score TCR-TCR, TCR-HLA and TCR-CMV co-occurrence, with a repertoire-size bias correction applied to TCR pairs. In a later analysis, false discovery rates were estimated by permuting HLA or CMV assignments 20 times. In a later analysis, co-occurring TCRs were grouped using DBSCAN, and TCRdist sequence similarity was added for clustering within HLA-allele-positive subsets. For co-occurrence clustering, repertoires with fewer than 30,000 or more than 120,000 public chains were excluded, along with four to six repertoires with anomalous nucleotide sharing. TCRdb retrieved this table from immuneACCESS and kept in-frame rearrangements only. Not all clones are present; in checked studies, unresolved V genes account for under half, and no reason is known for the remainder. That table gives V, J and clone size, and the DNA gave D and trimming. The sample profile shows about 130,000 clones; 60% to 85% of them were found once. Approximately 2% of the sample is held by the ten biggest clonotypes.

The cohort consisted of fewer than 700 healthy bone marrow donors. At the time of sampling, every cohort member was nominally healthy, though immune exposures that went unrecorded were likely present. The donor tested CMV seropositive, placing the donor among the 289 seropositive members of the cohort. A peripheral blood sample was collected from each donor, and TCR beta sequencing was performed on peripheral blood mononuclear cells. The Qiagen DNeasy Blood Extraction Kit was used to extract genomic DNA from the blood cell samples. The chain employs TRBV9 and TRBJ1-4, with TRBD1 identical over 7 junction bases. This sequence was found in a female donor in good health and CMV-seropositive. Specimen: PBMCs. The nucleotide sequence reads as follows: TGTGCCAGCAGCCCACATTCGGACAGGAATGAAAAACTGTTTTTT. Its protein reads: CASSPHSDRNEKLFF.